This record concerns one T cell receptor beta chain sequence. Its antigen is still unknown. The data derive from a study of vaccination and CD4 T cells after COVID-19. At the level of the study: The cells were exposed to overlapping spike peptides originating from SARS-CoV-2, HCoV-NL63, HCoV-OC43 and HCoV-229E for stimulation.

The Oncomine TCR Beta short-read assay sequenced DNA from cultured CD4+ T cells. MiXCR, applied by TCRdb to the PCR reads, yields one record per CDR3 protein. The data contain 20,000 to 30,000 distinct CDR3 sequences, about 40% of them singletons. This sample's treatment: roughly 11-day PBMC culture with coronavirus spike peptide pools or control peptides (ViraFEST assay). Trimming removed 5 bases from V and 4 bases from J; junction bases left unmatched: 10. Germline assignment: CDR1 SGHTA and CDR2 FQGNSA. The CDR3 is made up of 15 amino acids. This receptor was obtained from a human donor who had recovered from COVID-19. The rearrangement joins TRBV7-2 to TRBJ2-7; 8 bases line up with TRBD2. Source material: CD4+ T cells from blood, cultured in vitro. For the CDR3, the DNA is TGTGCCAGCAGCGTAATAGCGGGAAGGGGTTACGAGCAGTACTTC. It codes for CASSVIAGRGYEQYF.